Listed below are T cell receptor beta chains from one sample, sequenced in a study of beta chain features in type 1 diabetes. TCRdb keeps only in-frame clones here, not all; method: immunoSEQ multiplex PCR. The profile shows 150,000 to 200,000 clones, just over 9% of them singletons. The sample taken for sequencing was central memory CD4+ T cells from blood. The source is a young woman in good health. CDR3s include the opening cysteine and the closing phenylalanine or tryptophan. Fields, in order: D gene, J gene, V gene, clone size, CDR3 DNA, CDR3 protein. The D gene is left open where the match is weak. For some rows the clone size is stated as once, few or many, or as a class when expanded; others skip it.

D gene: NA; J gene: TRBJ1-1; V gene: TRBV11-3; clone size: few; CDR3 DNA: TGTGCCAGCAGCCTTATGAGGGTGAACACTGAAGCTTTCTTT; CDR3 protein: CASSLMRVNTEAFF
D gene: NA; J gene: TRBJ2-1; V gene: TRBV5-1; clone size: NA; CDR3 DNA: TGCGCCAGCAGCTTGACCGGGAGTGACGATGAGCAGTTCTTC; CDR3 protein: CASSLTGSDDEQFF
D gene: NA; J gene: TRBJ2-3; V gene: TRBV6-5; clone size: NA; CDR3 DNA: TGTGCCTCATCTCCCGGGGCAGATACGCAGTATTTT; CDR3 protein: CASSPGADTQYF
D gene: NA; J gene: TRBJ2-5; V gene: TRBV5-1; clone size: few; CDR3 DNA: TGCGCCAGCAGCCTAGGACAGGGAGGGTTCGGAGAGACCCAGTACTTC; CDR3 protein: CASSLGQGGFGETQYF
D gene: NA; J gene: TRBJ1-2; V gene: TRBV28; clone size: many; CDR3 DNA: TGTGCCAGCAGTTTATATTCCGCGGTCTATGGCTACACCTTC; CDR3 protein: CASSLYSAVYGYTF
D gene: NA; J gene: TRBJ1-2; V gene: TRBV6-5; clone size: NA; CDR3 DNA: TGTGCCAGCAGTTACTCGACGGATTCGGGGAATGGCTACACCTTC; CDR3 protein: CASSYSTDSGNGYTF
D gene: TRBD1; J gene: TRBJ1-2; V gene: TRBV29-1; clone size: few; CDR3 DNA: TGCAGCGTCGGACAGGGGATAGGCTATGGCTACACCTTC; CDR3 protein: CSVGQGIGYGYTF
D gene: NA; J gene: TRBJ1-2; V gene: TRBV7-9; clone size: NA; CDR3 DNA: TGTGCCAGCAGCTTACTAACCCTCTATGGCTACACCTTC; CDR3 protein: CASSLLTLYGYTF
D gene: NA; J gene: TRBJ1-1; V gene: TRBV4-3; clone size: few; CDR3 DNA: TGCGCCAGCAGCCAAGATAGCAGGGGTAACACTGAAGCTTTCTTT; CDR3 protein: CASSQDSRGNTEAFF
D gene: TRBD1; J gene: TRBJ2-3; V gene: TRBV5-1; clone size: few; CDR3 DNA: TGCGCCAGCAGCCTAGGGACAGACCAACTCACAGATACGCAGTATTTT; CDR3 protein: CASSLGTDQLTDTQYF
D gene: NA; J gene: TRBJ1-1; V gene: TRBV30; clone size: few; CDR3 DNA: TGTGCCTGGAGGGCGGTAGGTGAAGCTTTCTTT; CDR3 protein: CAWRAVGEAFF
D gene: TRBD2; J gene: TRBJ2-3; V gene: TRBV6-5; clone size: NA; CDR3 DNA: TGTGCCAGCAGTTACTCGCGGGGGGCAGAAGATACGCAGTATTTT; CDR3 protein: CASSYSRGAEDTQYF
D gene: NA; J gene: TRBJ1-1; V gene: TRBV7-8; clone size: few; CDR3 DNA: TGTGCCAGCAGCTTAGCTCGACTGGCCACTGAAGCTTTCTTT; CDR3 protein: CASSLARLATEAFF
D gene: NA; J gene: TRBJ1-2; V gene: TRBV9; clone size: few; CDR3 DNA: TGTGCCAGCAGCGGCGGGGGCTATGGCTACACCTTC; CDR3 protein: CASSGGGYGYTF
D gene: TRBD1; J gene: TRBJ2-2; V gene: TRBV18; clone size: NA; CDR3 DNA: TGTGCCAGCTCACCTCCCGGGACAGGGGGTTGGCAGCTGTTTTTT; CDR3 protein: CASSPPGTGGWQLFF
D gene: NA; J gene: TRBJ1-2; V gene: TRBV5-4; clone size: NA; CDR3 DNA: TGTGCCAGCAGCCCTGACACCCGGACTAACTATGGCTACACCTTC; CDR3 protein: CASSPDTRTNYGYTF
D gene: NA; J gene: TRBJ2-5; V gene: TRBV5-1; clone size: NA; CDR3 DNA: TGCGCCAGCAGCCGACGGACAGTTGAGGAGGAGACCCAGTACTTC; CDR3 protein: CASSRRTVEEETQYF
D gene: TRBD2; J gene: TRBJ2-7; V gene: TRBV5-1; clone size: NA; CDR3 DNA: TGCGCCAGCAGCGCGGGGGGCCTGAGCTCCTACGAGCAGTACTTC; CDR3 protein: CASSAGGLSSYEQYF
D gene: NA; J gene: TRBJ1-4; V gene: TRBV4-1; clone size: few; CDR3 DNA: TGCGCCAGCAGCCTCCTACAGGGTTCTAATGAAAAACTGTTTTTT; CDR3 protein: CASSLLQGSNEKLFF
D gene: TRBD2; J gene: TRBJ2-3; V gene: TRBV6-5; clone size: few; CDR3 DNA: TGTGCCAGCAGACAGGTCGGGCGGGAGGGGGATACGCAGTATTTT; CDR3 protein: CASRQVGREGDTQYF
D gene: TRBD1; J gene: TRBJ1-2; V gene: TRBV7-9; clone size: few; CDR3 DNA: TGTGCCAGCAGCGGCCGGGACAGGGGGCCCTACACCTTC; CDR3 protein: CASSGRDRGPYTF
D gene: TRBD2; J gene: TRBJ2-5; V gene: TRBV30; clone size: NA; CDR3 DNA: TGTGCCTGGAGGGGGGGGACTACACAAGAGACCCAGTACTTC; CDR3 protein: CAWRGGTTQETQYF
D gene: TRBD1; J gene: TRBJ2-5; V gene: TRBV11-2; clone size: few; CDR3 DNA: TGTGCCAGCAGCTCCCGACAGGGTGGAGAGACCCAGTACTTC; CDR3 protein: CASSSRQGGETQYF
D gene: TRBD1; J gene: TRBJ1-6; V gene: TRBV30; clone size: NA; CDR3 DNA: TGTGCCTGGAGTGACACACAGGGGTGGTCACCCCTCCACTTT; CDR3 protein: CAWSDTQGWSPLHF
D gene: NA; J gene: TRBJ2-3; V gene: TRBV11-2; clone size: few; CDR3 DNA: TGTGCCAGCAGCTTAGTTCCCTTTCGAGGGCGGAGCACAGATACGCAGTATTTT; CDR3 protein: CASSLVPFRGRSTDTQYF
D gene: NA; J gene: TRBJ1-2; V gene: TRBV18; clone size: few; CDR3 DNA: TGTGCCAGCTCACCATCATTGCAGGGGACTAACTATGGCTACACCTTC; CDR3 protein: CASSPSLQGTNYGYTF
D gene: NA; J gene: TRBJ2-5; V gene: TRBV7-2; clone size: NA; CDR3 DNA: TGTGCCAGCAGCTTAGGCAGGGCCCAGTACTTC; CDR3 protein: CASSLGRAQYF
D gene: TRBD2; J gene: TRBJ2-1; V gene: TRBV7-2; clone size: NA; CDR3 DNA: TGTGCCAGCGAGGCGGGGGGGTACAATGAGCAGTTCTTC; CDR3 protein: CASEAGGYNEQFF
D gene: NA; J gene: TRBJ2-3; V gene: TRBV6-4; clone size: NA; CDR3 DNA: TGTGCCAGCAGTGACCTCGGCGAGGTCACAGATACGCAGTATTTT; CDR3 protein: CASSDLGEVTDTQYF
D gene: NA; J gene: TRBJ2-7; V gene: TRBV5-1; clone size: NA; CDR3 DNA: TGCGCCAGCAGCTTGGATGGAGTCTCCTACGAGCAGTACTTC; CDR3 protein: CASSLDGVSYEQYF
D gene: TRBD2; J gene: TRBJ2-3; V gene: TRBV11-2; clone size: many; CDR3 DNA: TGTGCCAGCAGCTTACAAACTAGCGGACGCACAGATACGCAGTATTTT; CDR3 protein: CASSLQTSGRTDTQYF
D gene: TRBD1; J gene: TRBJ2-2; V gene: TRBV7-2; clone size: few; CDR3 DNA: TGTGCCAGCAGCAAAAATACAGGGGCCCGGGAGCTGTTTTTT; CDR3 protein: CASSKNTGARELFF
D gene: NA; J gene: TRBJ2-5; V gene: TRBV5-1; clone size: few; CDR3 DNA: TGCGCCAGCAACTCATATCCAGGGGAACAAGAGACCCAGTACTTC; CDR3 protein: CASNSYPGEQETQYF
D gene: TRBD1; J gene: TRBJ1-5; V gene: TRBV6-5; clone size: few; CDR3 DNA: TGTGCCAGCAGCCAAGGACAGGGCCAGCCCCAGCATTTT; CDR3 protein: CASSQGQGQPQHF
D gene: NA; J gene: TRBJ2-3; V gene: TRBV5-1; clone size: NA; CDR3 DNA: TGCGCCAGCAGCTTGGACGGCGGAGCTAGCACAGATACGCAGTATTTT; CDR3 protein: CASSLDGGASTDTQYF
D gene: TRBD1; J gene: TRBJ2-3; V gene: TRBV27; clone size: NA; CDR3 DNA: TGTGCCAGCATGGACAGGACCTCCGTGGATACGCAGTATTTT; CDR3 protein: CASMDRTSVDTQYF
D gene: NA; J gene: TRBJ2-7; V gene: TRBV29-1; clone size: many; CDR3 DNA: TGCAGCGCGCTACAGGGTTCCGAGCAGTACTTC; CDR3 protein: CSALQGSEQYF
D gene: NA; J gene: TRBJ2-5; V gene: TRBV7-2; clone size: NA; CDR3 DNA: TGTGCCAGCAGTGAGCGGGTGGGCGAGGAGACCCAGTACTTC; CDR3 protein: CASSERVGEETQYF